A selection of T cell receptor beta chains follows, all from one sample in a study of T-cell memory formation after mild COVID-19. Each CDR3 protein gets one entry after TCRdb re-called the 5' RACE reads with MiXCR. The sample has roughly 450,000 distinct CDR3 sequences; about a sixth are singletons. The sequenced sample consisted of PBMCs or a T cell subset sorted from them (not recorded which). Receptors were obtained from a man aged 18-30 years who had mild COVID-19 (a few samples of this study predate the infection). Cell type and time point are not known. CDR3s include the opening cysteine and the closing phenylalanine or tryptophan. D genes are given only for firm matches. The size of a clone is reported for some rows only, either as once, few or many, or as a class for expanded clones.

V	size	length	D	J	DNA	CDR3
TRBV19	.	13	TRBD2	TRBJ2-3	TGTGCCAGTAGCCGTAGCGGGGACAATACGCAGTATTTT	CASSRSGDNTQYF
TRBV7-2	.	16	TRBD2	TRBJ2-3	TGTGCCAGCAGCACGGGACTAGCGGCTAGCACAGATACGCAGTATTTT	CASSTGLAASTDTQYF
TRBV28	few	18	TRBD1	TRBJ1-5	TGTGCCAGCAGTCCCGGACAGGGAGGGCATTATAGCAATCAGCCCCAGCATTTT	CASSPGQGGHYSNQPQHF
TRBV6-2/TRBV6-3	.	15	.	TRBJ2-2	TGTGCCAGCATTGAGGCCCTTCGAGGCACCGGGGAGCTGTTTTTT	CASIEALRGTGELFF
TRBV5-6	.	16	TRBD1	TRBJ2-1	TGTGCCAGCAGCTTGTACCGGGACAGCTCCTACAATGAGCAGTTCTTC	CASSLYRDSSYNEQFF
TRBV5-1	.	13	.	TRBJ2-1	TGCGCCAGCAGCTTGGCACTCCCCAATGAGCAGTTCTTC	CASSLALPNEQFF
TRBV24-1	.	15	.	TRBJ2-7	TGTGCCACCAGTTTCCGGGACGCCATCTTTTACGAGCAGTACTTC	CATSFRDAIFYEQYF
TRBV7-9	few	15	.	TRBJ1-3	TGTGCCAGCAGTCAAACCGGGACCCACTCCAACACCATATATTTT	CASSQTGTHSNTIYF
TRBV7-9	many	15	.	TRBJ1-5	TGTGCCAGCAGCGCCGACATCCCGGTGGGGCGGCCCCAGCATTTT	CASSADIPVGRPQHF
TRBV2	.	13	.	TRBJ2-7	TGTGCCAGCAGTGAAGCCCCAGGATACGAGCAGTACTTC	CASSEAPGYEQYF
TRBV29-1	once	16	TRBD2	TRBJ2-1	TGCAGCGTTGGTAGGGTGGGACTAGCGGGAGCCAATGAGCAGTTCTTC	CSVGRVGLAGANEQFF
TRBV19	.	11	.	TRBJ1-1	TGTGCCGCTGAAGGTGCCCGTGAAGCTTTCTTT	CAAEGAREAFF
TRBV4-3	few	15	TRBD1	TRBJ1-6	TGCGCCAGCAGCCAAGGACAGGGCGTTAATTCACCCCTCCACTTT	CASSQGQGVNSPLHF
TRBV20-1	.	14	TRBD2	TRBJ2-1	TGCAGTGCTACTAGCGGGGGGGCCTACAATGAGCAGTTCTTC	CSATSGGAYNEQFF
TRBV6-5	.	15	TRBD1	TRBJ1-2	TGTGCCAGCAGTTACTCGGCCAGGGGGGGCTATGGCTACACCTTC	CASSYSARGGYGYTF
TRBV20-1	.	13	.	TRBJ1-3	TGCAGTGCTTACAGGCTTTCTGGAAACACCATATATTTT	CSAYRLSGNTIYF
TRBV5-1	few	17	.	TRBJ1-1	TGCGCCAGCAGCTTGGAAGGGCAAGGTAGTATGAACACTGAAGCTTTCTTT	CASSLEGQGSMNTEAFF
TRBV24-1	.	13	TRBD1	TRBJ2-3	TGTGCCACGACAGGGGGTCGCACAGATACGCAGTATTTT	CATTGGRTDTQYF
TRBV15	.	13	TRBD1	TRBJ1-5	TGTGCCACCAGCGCTCAGGGGGCCCAGCCCCAGCATTTT	CATSAQGAQPQHF
TRBV21-1	once	15	.	TRBJ1-2	.	CASRFDFWGQGNFWF
TRBV7-6	few	15	.	TRBJ2-5	TGTGCCAGCAGCTTAGGCGCCGGGGTCAAAGAGACCCAGTACTTC	CASSLGAGVKETQYF
TRBV12-3/TRBV12-4	few	13	.	TRBJ2-5	TGTGCCAGCGAACAACGCAGGGGAGGGACCCAGTACTTC	CASEQRRGGTQYF
TRBV12-3/TRBV12-4	.	14	TRBD1	TRBJ2-1	TGTGCCAGCAGCTCGACAGGGGCCTACAATGAGCAGTTCTTC	CASSSTGAYNEQFF
TRBV11-2	.	17	TRBD1	TRBJ2-6	TGTGCCAGCAGCTTAGGCCCTGGGACAGGGAGAACCAACGTCCTGACTTTC	CASSLGPGTGRTNVLTF
TRBV24-1	.	13	.	TRBJ2-3	TGTGCCACCGGTACCGGACCCCCAGATACGCAGTATTTT	CATGTGPPDTQYF
TRBV7-3	.	15	TRBD2	TRBJ2-1	TGTGCCAGCAGCACCATAGCGGGGGGCGGAGGTGGGCAGTTCTTC	CASSTIAGGGGGQFF
TRBV5-1	few	15	TRBD1	TRBJ1-1	TGCGCCAGCAGCCTGAGGGGGGACAGCCAACTTGAAGCTTTCTTT	CASSLRGDSQLEAFF
TRBV7-2	few	16	.	TRBJ2-3	TGTGCCAGCAGCCGAGGGGTGCAGGGTGACACAGATACGCAGTATTTT	CASSRGVQGDTDTQYF
TRBV14	many	15	TRBD1	TRBJ2-7	TGTGCCAGCAGCCCGGGGACAGGGGGCATCTACGAGCAGTACTTC	CASSPGTGGIYEQYF
TRBV30	few	15	TRBD1	TRBJ1-1	TGTGCCTGGAGAACGCCGCAGGGGGCGCGGACTGAAGCTTTCTTT	CAWRTPQGARTEAFF
TRBV20-1	.	11	.	TRBJ1-1	TGCAGTGCTATTCTGAACACTGAAGCTTTCTTT	CSAILNTEAFF
TRBV20-1	.	17	.	TRBJ2-5	TGCAGTGCTAGAGATTTTGCGGGGGCCCAGGCAGGAGAGACCCAGTACTTC	CSARDFAGAQAGETQYF